Below are 5 T cell receptor beta chains sequenced from a single sample in a study of blood T cell repertoires in COVID-19. Only in-frame clones appear in the TCRdb table, and some are missing; sequencing was by immunoSEQ multiplex PCR. The sample shows hundreds of thousands of clones, 80% to 90% of them seen only once. Source material: PBMCs or T cells enriched from blood (not recorded which). These receptors were obtained from a man aged 30-40 years who had recovered from COVID-19.

This clone was detected ten times or more. The chain couples TRBV7-9 to TRBJ1-3, with D hard to call. CDR3 size: 13 residues. From germline, CDR1 is SEHNR and CDR2 FQNEAQ (reference sequence). Deletions cut 6 bases from V and 0 bases from J, with 6 bases between. The DNA of the CDR3 is TGTGCCAGCAGGCGGGACTCTGGAAACACCATATATTTT. As protein: CASRRDSGNTIYF.

The V and J genes are TRBV7-3 and TRBJ2-5; D is possibly TRBD1 (8 bases). Trimming left V 5 bases short and J 5 bases short, with 12 bases between. Germline V gene data show CDR1 as SGHTA and CDR2 as FQGTGA. The CDR3 is made up of 13 amino acids. The CDR3 DNA is TGTGCCAGCAGCCCACAGGGGGGGGAGACCCAGTACTTC. It encodes CASSPQGGETQYF.

The chain joins TRBV6-5 to TRBJ2-7, with TRBD1 matching over 7 bases. CDR1 MNHEY and CDR2 SVGAGI come from the germline V gene. The ends lost 0 bases at V and 7 bases at J; junction bases unmatched: 9. The CDR3 is 15 amino acids. This CDR3 reads CASSYSTGFPYEQYF. Here the CDR3 DNA reads TGTGCCAGCAGTTACTCGACAGGGTTTCCGTATGAGCAGTACTTC.

Of note for this clone: At the DNA level, this CDR3 is encoded by other sequences in the same sample as well. CDR3: CASSQSPGELFF. In nucleotides, the CDR3 is TGTGCCAGCAGTCAGTCTCCCGGGGAGCTGTTTTTT. The chain couples TRBV12-3 or TRBV12-4 to TRBJ2-2; unclear D gene. CDR3 length equals 12 residues. The ends were cut back, 5 bases at V and 6 bases at J, with 7 bases in the middle.

J is TRBJ2-7 and V is TRBV14, with TRBD2 matching over 7 bases. CDR1 is SGHDN, CDR2 FVKESK, per germline. The CDR3 contains 13 residues. Losses at the gene ends were 5 bases for V and 6 bases for J; bases not matched to a gene: 7. CDR3 protein: CASSTSLASEQYF. CDR3 coding DNA: TGTGCCAGCAGCACTTCACTAGCGAGCGAGCAGTACTTC.